This T cell receptor (beta chain) was retrieved from a study of blood T cell repertoires in COVID-19 (dated by TCRdb to 2020 to 2021). Concerning the study at large: The collaborator samples originated in the United States, Italy and Spain and spanned the acute and convalescent phases of COVID-19. The repertoires were released in a freely available public database meant as a resource for research on the immune response to SARS-CoV-2. Where available, HLA class I and class II types were obtained from metadata supplied by the sample provider rather than from assay-based typing. The sample metadata nearly always contained a de-identified subject ID, COVID-19 status, age in years and sex. The dataset comprised deeply sampled blood TCRbeta repertoires from subjects exposed to, actively infected with, or recovered from COVID-19. The samples were drawn from two sources: the first 160 participants of the ongoing ImmuneRACE study, and 1,200 or so subjects contributed by 6 global collaborators. The material from the prospective study consisted of cDNA or gDNA derived from T cells, B-cell-depleted T cells, or PBMCs.

Overall results and qualifications from the work: Clinical and demographic metadata were provided uncurated, with the amount varying by source and participant.

For this clone: This clone's antigen is unknown. There are no base qualities to consult, and no much larger clone falls within one base.

TCRbeta CDR3 regions were amplified from genomic DNA using the immunoSEQ Assay, a bias-controlled multiplex PCR. The study's processing was this. The number of nucleated cells in each sample was estimated from the amplification of reference gene primers within the assay. To quantify the absolute abundance of each unique TCRbeta CDR3 rearrangement, sequence reads were collapsed and filtered. For each sample, productive Simpson clonality was calculated as the square root of Simpson's diversity index over productive rearrangements. The table was pulled from immuneACCESS by TCRdb, which kept in-frame rearrangements only. Such tables lose some clones; where checked, under half of the loss comes from unresolved V genes, and the rest has no known cause. The DNA was the basis for D and trimming; V, J and clone size are from that table. This sample comprises under 200,000 clones, more than 65% of them detected only once. Around 18% of the sample comes from the top ten.

CDR1 and CDR2 are read off the germline V gene (reference sequence) as LNHDA and SQIVND. V and J lose 7 bases and 0 bases, and a span of 15 bases separates them. The CDR3 holds 16 amino acids from the cysteine to the phenylalanine. Only the CDR3 portion is preserved as DNA: 48 bases, with reading frame beginning at the first base. Enrolling through a virtual design, the prospective study's participants ranged in age from roughly 18 to 100 years and lived across roughly 24 United States geographic areas. To assign participants to cohorts, the prospective study relied on clinical history that participants themselves reported in a screening survey and a study questionnaire. Recovered participants in ImmuneRACE Cohort 3 were defined by two consecutive negative NP/OP PCR tests, clearance by a healthcare professional, or resolution of symptoms. In the prospective study, whole blood, serum and a nasopharyngeal or oropharyngeal swab were collected from each participant by mobile phlebotomists. Over a 2-month period, participants in the prospective study had the option of providing additional blood draws and questionnaires. Before DNA extraction, prospective study blood samples were shipped either frozen or at room temperature.

Input material: PBMCs or T cells enriched from blood (not recorded which). The sequence was obtained from a man aged 60 to 75 who had recovered from COVID-19. This chain is built from TRBV19 and TRBJ1-4; D gene: possibly TRBD1, on 6 matching bases. The sequenced DNA: TGTGCCAGTAATGGGCAGGGGCGAGCAACTAATGAAAAACTGTTTTTT. Its coded protein is CASNGQGRATNEKLFF. Extended through the reference TRBV19 and TRBJ1-4 proteins, this CDR3 yields the full variable domain: DGGITQSPKYLFRKEGQNVTLSCEQNLNHDAMYWYRQDPGQGLRLIYYSQIVNDFQKGDIAEGYSVSREKKESFPLTVTSAQKNPTAFYLCASNGQGRATNEKLFFGSGTQLSVL.